This entry lists 18 T cell receptor beta chains sequenced from one sample in a study of blood T cell repertoires in COVID-19. Some clones are missing from TCRdb's copy, which holds only in-frame ones; the method was immunoSEQ multiplex PCR. The sample shows 120,000 or so clones, about 70% of them seen only once. Sequencing was carried out using peripheral blood. The receptor set was obtained from a man between 60 and 75 years old with acute or convalescent COVID-19.

J is TRBJ1-1 and V is TRBV4-1; D is possibly TRBD1 (5 bases). This CDR3 comprises 17 residues. Trimming shortened V by 0 bases and J by 8 bases, and 22 bases separated the two germline ends. The germline V gene has CDR1 MGHRA and CDR2 YSYEKL. The CDR3 nucleotides read TGCGCCAGCAGCCAAGAGGGGGGGGGTGTCAGGGCGTCCGAAGCTTTCTTT. Translating it yields CASSQEGGGVRASEAFF.

This chain joins TRBV5-5 and TRBJ2-6, with a tentative D call TRBD1 (6 bases). Looked up from germline, CDR1 is SGHKS and CDR2 is YYEKEE (reference sequence). CDR3 length equals 18 residues. V lost 0 bases, J lost 0 bases, and 13 bases lay in between. The chain's CDR3 is CASSLGTGPYSGANVLTF. CDR3 nucleotide sequence: TGTGCCAGCAGCTTGGGTACAGGGCCTTACTCTGGGGCCAACGTCCTGACTTTC.

This chain joins TRBV29-1 and TRBJ1-2; perhaps TRBD1 as D (5 bases). Between the trimmed V and J ends, which lost 5 bases and 0 bases, there was a span of 10 bases. Germline CDR1 is SQVTM and CDR2 is ANQGSEA. The CDR3 is made up of 13 amino acids. In nucleotides, the CDR3 is TGCAGCGTTAGGGGTCTAGCTAACTATGGCTACACCTTC. It encodes CSVRGLANYGYTF.

V gene TRBV29-1 combines with J gene TRBJ2-7; D gene uncertain. V was pared by 0 bases and J by 2 bases, with 11 bases between. The CDR3 contains 14 residues. Germline CDR1 reads SQVTM; CDR2 reads ANQGSEA. CDR3 DNA: TGCAGCGTTGAAGAGACTGCTAAGCCCTACGAGCAGTACTTC. Its translation: CSVEETAKPYEQYF.

This clone is a singleton in its sample. This rearrangement joins TRBV11-2 to TRBJ2-1; D is possibly TRBD2 (6 bases). This CDR3 has 16 residues. Germline CDR1 is SGHAT and CDR2 is FQNNGV. Trimming removed 5 bases at V and 2 bases at J, with 16 bases between. The CDR3 protein is CASSQRAGRTYNEQFF. The CDR3 region has the DNA TGTGCCAGCAGCCAAAGGGCGGGGCGGACCTACAATGAGCAGTTCTTC.

This chain links TRBV5-1 with TRBJ1-2; TRBD1 aligns across 7 bases. The CDR3 loop spans 13 amino acids. Germline V CDR1 and CDR2: SGHRS, YFSETQ. V lost 3 bases to trimming and J lost 8 bases; unmatched junction nucleotides: 7. The CDR3 here is CASSYGGGAGYTF. The CDR3 nucleotides read TGCGCCAGCAGCTACGGAGGGGGCGCGGGCTACACCTTC.

CDR3 amino acids: CASSPDRGLNTEAFF. As DNA, the CDR3 is TGTGCCAGCAGCCCCGATAGGGGGCTGAACACTGAAGCTTTCTTT. V usage is TRBV5-6 and J usage is TRBJ1-1, with 7 bases that match TRBD1. CDR1 is SGHDT, CDR2 YYEEEE, per germline. V lost 4 bases, J lost 0 bases, and 6 bases stayed unmatched. This CDR3 is 15 amino acids long.

This clone has just one count. The chain has TRBV5-4 and TRBJ2-1, with 8 nucleotides matching TRBD1. This CDR3 spans 15 amino acids. Germline lookup yields CDR1 SGHNT and CDR2 YYREEE (reference sequence). Trimming took 5 bases from V and 4 from J; bases not matched to a gene: 8. The CDR3 coding sequence is TGTGCCAGCAGGTTGTGGACAGGGAGATACAATGAGCAGTTCTTC. Protein: CASRLWTGRYNEQFF.

For the CDR3, the DNA is TGTGCCAGCAGCTTGGGAGAGGAGCTGTTTTTT. Its translation: CASSLGEELFF. The chain recombines TRBV5-6 with TRBJ2-2, with unresolved D. The ends were cut back, 0 bases at V and 10 bases at J, with 4 bases in the middle. From germline, CDR1 is SGHDT and CDR2 YYEEEE. The CDR3 spans 11 residues.

This clone came up once. The genes are TRBV14 and TRBJ1-1; D call uncertain. Germline CDR1 is SGHDN and CDR2 is FVKESK. The CDR3 is 14 residues long. V shed 0 bases and J shed 3 bases, with 8 bases lying between them. CDR3 in amino acids: CASSQDELHTEAFF. The CDR3 nucleotides read TGTGCCAGCAGCCAAGATGAACTTCACACTGAAGCTTTCTTT.

Written as DNA, the CDR3 is TGTGCCAGCAGCCAACAAGGAGGTTATGGCTACACCTTC. This encodes CASSQQGGYGYTF. This chain connects TRBV14 to TRBJ1-2; D unclear. CDR1 and CDR2 (germline): SGHDN, FVKESK. V lost 2 bases, J lost 5 bases, and 9 bases lay in between. CDR3 length equals 13 residues.

The rearrangement joins TRBV6-5 to TRBJ2-3; 9 nucleotides line up with TRBD1. V trimming: 6 bases; J trimming: 4 bases; junction bases outside the gene matches: 5. Germline V gene data show CDR1 as MNHEY and CDR2 as SVGAGI. The CDR3 consists of 14 residues. DNA of the CDR3: TGTGCCAGCAGGGGGACAGGGCGAGCAGATACGCAGTATTTT. This gives the protein CASRGTGRADTQYF.

V usage is TRBV29-1 and J usage is TRBJ2-5; 12 bases are a match to TRBD2. The CDR3 runs 15 residues. Germline CDR1 is SQVTM and CDR2 is ANQGSEA. J lost 4 bases, V lost 4 bases, and 7 bases had no gene match. The CDR3 nucleotides read TGCAGCGTTGCTGAAGGACTAGCGGGATCAGAGACCCAGTACTTC. Its protein is CSVAEGLAGSETQYF.

The V and J genes are TRBV3-1 (or the pseudogene TRBV3-2) and TRBJ2-7; 11 positions agree with TRBD2. Germline CDR1 and CDR2: LGHDT and YNNKEL (reference sequence). This CDR3 has 17 residues. Trimming cost V 0 bases and J 3 bases; bases outside gene matches: 7. CDR3 sequence reads: CASSQDTLAGGYYEQYF. The CDR3 bases are TGTGCCAGCAGCCAAGACACCCTAGCGGGGGGCTACTACGAGCAGTACTTC.

The V and J genes are TRBV27 and TRBJ1-2, with TRBD1 matching over 9 bases. The CDR3 has 14 residues. V was clipped by 4 bases and J by 8 bases; unmatched bases: 8. The germline V gene has CDR1 MNHEY and CDR2 SMNVEV (reference sequence). CDR3 sequence: CASSSTGTGPGYTF. The CDR3, as DNA: TGTGCCAGCAGTTCTACCGGGACAGGGCCCGGCTACACCTTC.

V is TRBV5-5 and J is TRBJ2-5, with 9 nucleotides matching TRBD1. Losses at the gene ends were 0 bases for V and 5 bases for J; bases not matched to a gene: 11. This CDR3 is 17 amino acids long. Germline CDR1 and CDR2: SGHKS and YYEKEE (reference sequence). The CDR3 bases are TGTGCCAGCAGCTTGGTCGCTTCTACAGGGGGCCAGGAGACCCAGTACTTC. Amino acid sequence: CASSLVASTGGQETQYF.

In its sample, this clone was seen once. J is TRBJ1-2 and V is TRBV12-3 or TRBV12-4; D uncertain. V lost 5 bases and J lost 6, with 13 bases in between. The length of the CDR3 is 13 residues. CDR3 protein: CASSIRRGDGYTF. CDR3 bases: TGTGCCAGCAGTATACGTCGCGGGGATGGCTACACCTTC.

CDR3 DNA: TGTGCCAGCAGTGTCGTCGGCGGGAGTAGGGTCCAAGAGACCCAGTACTTC. This translates into CASSVVGGSRVQETQYF. The rearrangement links TRBV2 to TRBJ2-5; the match to TRBD2 covers 7 bases. The CDR3 loop spans 17 amino acids. Germline V gene data show CDR1 as SNHLY and CDR2 as FYNNEI. The trim removed 4 bases at V and 1 base at J, leaving 12 bases unmatched.